Presented here are 24 T cell receptor beta chains from one specimen sequenced in a study of naive and memory T cell subsets. Both TRBC1 and TRBC2 were covered by a beta constant-region primer of two equimolar oligonucleotides. The ligated cDNA underwent four PCR rounds using SP2 and nested alpha and beta constant-region primers. TCRdb reprocessed the UMI-ligation and nested PCR reads via MiXCR and lists one record per CDR3 protein. Of approximately 4,500 distinct CDR3 sequences listed, around 5% are singletons. Material: effector memory CD8+ T cells from blood. Subset noted: effector memory, CD45RA- CD27-. Receptors originate from a human donor in good health.

Ten or more counts support this clonotype. The rearrangement uses TRBV29-1 and TRBJ1-1, with D uncertain. The germline V and J ends were trimmed by 4 bases and 4 bases, with 13 bases remaining between them. This CDR3 has 13 amino acids. From germline, CDR1 is SQVTM and CDR2 ANQGSEA. The CDR3 bases are TGCAGCGTTGTGATGGGGATGGGCACTGAAGCTTTCTTT. Its translation is CSVVMGMGTEAFF. Full variable domain (outside the CDR3, taken from reference TRBV29-1 and TRBJ1-1): SAVISQKPSRDICQRGTSLTIQCQVDSQVTMMFWYRQQPGQSLTLIATANQGSEATYESGFVIDKFPISRPNLTFSTLTVSNMSPEDSSIYLCSVVMGMGTEAFFGQGTRLTVV.

This clonotype was observed a handful of times. The chain has TRBV5-1 and TRBJ1-4, with D possibly matching TRBD1 (5 bases). The CDR3 runs to 14 residues. V was clipped by 4 bases and J by 7 bases, with 14 bases between them. Per germline, CDR1 SGHRS and CDR2 YFSETQ. The CDR3 reads CASSLMGLSEKLFF. CDR3 nucleotide sequence: TGCGCCAGCAGCCTGATGGGGCTATCTGAAAAACTGTTTTTT. Combining the CDR3 with reference TRBV5-1 and TRBJ1-4 gives the whole variable domain KAGVTQTPRYLIKTRGQQVTLSCSPISGHRSVSWYQQTPGQGLQFLFEYFSETQRNKGNFPGRFSGRQFSNSRSEMNVSTLELGDSALYLCASSLMGLSEKLFFGSGTQLSVL.

This clonotype was observed many times. The V call is TRBV4-3, the J call TRBJ1-1, with D uncertain. CDR3 length: 15 amino acids. Germline-derived CDR1 and CDR2 are LGHNA and YSLEER. V shed 2 bases and J shed 0 bases, with 10 bases lying between them. In nucleotides, the CDR3 is TGCGCCAGCAGCCAAAAGGCGGAAATGAACACTGAAGCTTTCTTT. Translated, it gives CASSQKAEMNTEAFF.

In its sample, this clonotype was seen many times. The chain is built from TRBV6-2 or TRBV6-3 and TRBJ2-3, with D hard to call. Germline CDR1 and CDR2: MNHEY and SVGEGT. This CDR3 comprises 13 residues. The germline V and J ends were trimmed by 6 bases and 6 bases, with 13 bases remaining between them. In DNA, the CDR3 is TGTGCCAGCAGCCCCTCGGAGTGGGATACGCAGTATTTT. Protein product: CASSPSEWDTQYF.

The CDR3 is CASSQALGQGQYGYTF. CDR3 DNA sequence: TGCGCCAGCAGCCAAGCGTTGGGCCAGGGCCAATATGGCTACACCTTC. The J gene is TRBJ1-2, the V gene TRBV4-1, with a tentative D call TRBD1 (5 bases). The CDR3 is 16 amino acids. The germline V gene has CDR1 MGHRA and CDR2 YSYEKL. V was cut by 1 base and J by 5 bases, with 17 bases left in between.

This clonotype was seen ten or more times. The chain links TRBV27 to TRBJ2-3, with 7 bases aligning to TRBD1. The CDR3 runs 16 residues. J was trimmed by 0 bases and V by 8 bases; bases with no gene match: 11. Germline-derived CDR1 and CDR2 are MNHEY and SMNVEV (reference sequence). The CDR3 region has the DNA TGTGCCAGCTTCACCACAACGGGACAGAGCACAGATACGCAGTATTTT. It is translated as CASFTTTGQSTDTQYF.

A few counts support this clonotype. This chain uses TRBV6-4 with TRBJ2-3, with D unclear. The CDR3 is 13 residues long. Germline V lookup: CDR1 MRHNA, CDR2 SNTAGT. V was clipped by 2 bases and J by 5 bases, with 8 bases between them. The DNA of the CDR3 is TGTGCCAGCAGTGACAGGGTGGAAGATACGCAGTATTTT. Encoded protein: CASSDRVEDTQYF.

This clonotype was detected many times. This chain connects TRBV7-8 to TRBJ1-1; 9 bases are shared with TRBD1. The CDR3 covers 15 residues. CDR1 and CDR2 (germline): SGHVS, FQNEAQ. Trimming cost V 2 bases and J 5 bases; bases outside gene matches: 6. The CDR3 nucleotides read TGTGCCAGCAGCTTACCCCGGGACAGGGCTACTGAAGCTTTCTTT. Encoded protein: CASSLPRDRATEAFF.

This clonotype was counted at least ten times. This sequence joins TRBV6-5 and TRBJ1-2, with unresolved D. The V end lost 6 bases, the J end lost 4 bases, and 12 bases lay between the germline ends. There are 13 residues in the CDR3. The germline V gene has CDR1 MNHEY and CDR2 SVGAGI. CDR3 bases: TGTGCCAGCAGATCCGGGGAGGTCTATGGCTACACCTTC. This sequence encodes CASRSGEVYGYTF.

This clonotype was seen at least ten times. The rearrangement links TRBV7-7 to TRBJ2-1, with D uncertain. CDR3 length equals 8 residues. Deletions cut 1 base from V and 14 bases from J, with 0 bases between. Germline V lookup: CDR1 SSHAT, CDR2 FNYEAQ (reference sequence). The CDR3 region is CASSLEFF. CDR3 DNA: TGTGCCAGCAGCTTAGAGTTCTTC. The full variable domain, its missing parts supplied by reference TRBV7-7 and TRBJ2-1, is GAGVSQSPRYKVTKRGQDVTLRCDPISSHATLYWYQQALGQGPEFLTYFNYEAQPDKSGLPSDRFSAERPEGSISTLTIQRTEQRDSAMYRCASSLEFFGPGTRLTVL.

This clonotype was detected ten times or more. This chain joins TRBV29-1 and TRBJ1-1; D gene unclear. The V end was cut by 4 bases, the J end by 4 bases, with 13 bases between. Germline V CDR1 and CDR2: SQVTM, ANQGSEA. The length of the CDR3 is 13 residues. The CDR3 nucleotides are TGCAGCGTTGTCTTAGGGATCGGCACTGAAGCTTTCTTT. Protein: CSVVLGIGTEAFF.

This clonotype came up many times. The chain joins TRBV29-1 to TRBJ2-7; unclear D gene. Deletions cut 7 bases from V and 7 bases from J, with 11 bases between. Germline lookup yields CDR1 SQVTM and CDR2 ANQGSEA. This CDR3 is 10 amino acids long. The CDR3 nucleotides are TGCAGCGCAATAGGTGAGGAGCAGTACTTC. Translated: CSAIGEEQYF.

This clonotype came up many times. This chain connects TRBV24-1 to TRBJ2-7; 7 nucleotides align to TRBD2. The CDR3 runs 11 residues. J lost 6 bases, V lost 5 bases, and 0 bases had no gene match. Germline CDR1 is KGHDR and CDR2 is SFDVKD. The CDR3: CATSGGGEQYF. CDR3 DNA sequence: TGTGCCACCAGTGGGGGGGGCGAGCAGTACTTC.

This clonotype was picked up a small number of times. V usage is TRBV4-2 and J usage is TRBJ2-7, with 7 bases identical to TRBD1. CDR1 and CDR2 from the germline V gene are LGHNA and YNFKEQ. The CDR3 length is 14 residues. The V gene end was trimmed by 1 base and the J gene end by 4 bases; junction bases not matched to a gene: 4. CDR3 coding DNA: TGTGCCAGCAGCCAAGGGACAGGACGATACGAGCAGTACTTC. This gives the protein CASSQGTGRYEQYF.

The chain recombines TRBV12-3 or TRBV12-4 with TRBJ1-2; unclear D gene. The V end was cut by 2 bases, the J end by 6 bases, with 16 bases between. This CDR3 spans 15 amino acids. This chain's CDR3 is CASSLTSVGKHGYTF. The CDR3 DNA reads TGTGCCAGCAGTTTAACCAGTGTGGGGAAGCATGGCTACACCTTC.

At least ten counts were recorded for this clonotype. The genes are TRBV28 and TRBJ1-5; tentatively, D is TRBD1 (6 bases). V gave up 4 bases and J gave up 0 bases, with 19 bases separating them. The CDR3 spans 18 residues. In germline, CDR1 is MDHEN, CDR2 SYDVKM. Here the CDR3 reads CASSSLDSLVLSNQPQHF. The CDR3 DNA is TGTGCCAGCAGTTCCCTGGACAGCCTAGTCCTTAGCAATCAGCCCCAGCATTTT.

Ten or more counts support this clonotype. The J gene is TRBJ1-1, the V gene TRBV12-3 or TRBV12-4, with D possibly matching TRBD1 (5 bases). The CDR3 has 13 residues. V was shortened by 6 bases and J by 8 bases, with 16 bases between the two germline ends. The CDR3 is CASRLLQVTEAFF. The CDR3, as DNA: TGTGCCAGCAGACTGTTACAGGTGACCGAAGCTTTCTTT.

This chain joins TRBV3-1 and TRBJ2-3, with D possibly TRBD1 on 6 matching bases. V was shortened by 2 bases and J by 2 bases, with 11 bases between the two germline ends. This CDR3 spans 15 amino acids. Per the germline V gene, CDR1 is LGHDT and CDR2 is YNNKEL (reference sequence). This CDR3 is CASSQRTDNTDTQYF. The CDR3 DNA follows: TGTGCCAGCAGCCAAAGGACAGACAACACAGATACGCAGTATTTT.

This clonotype was seen ten or more times. The chain couples TRBV2 to TRBJ1-2, with a tentative D call TRBD1 (5 bases). CDR1 is SNHLY, CDR2 FYNNEI, per germline. Trimming removed 3 bases at V and 4 bases at J, with 9 bases between. CDR3 length: 13 amino acids. The CDR3 DNA is TGTGCCAGCAGTGACGGGACGGGCTATGGCTACACCTTC. Translated, it gives CASSDGTGYGYTF.

This rearrangement joins TRBV20-1 to TRBJ2-1; possible D gene TRBD1, 6 bases. The CDR3 spans 15 residues. Germline V gene data show CDR1 as DFQATT and CDR2 as SNEGSKA (reference sequence). Trimming removed 0 bases at V and 3 bases at J, with 12 bases between. Written as DNA, the CDR3 is TGCAGTGCTAGAGACAGACAGGTGGACTACAATGAGCAGTTCTTC. It yields the protein CSARDRQVDYNEQFF.

In this sample, this clonotype turned up many times. The chain uses TRBV7-6 and TRBJ2-2; D is possibly TRBD2 (5 bases). CDR1 is SGHVS and CDR2 is FNYEAQ in the germline V gene. Deletions cut 5 bases from V and 4 bases from J, with 14 bases between. This CDR3 contains 15 residues. The DNA of the CDR3 is TGTGCCAGCAGCCCTTGGGAGAGAGGCACCGGGGAGCTGTTTTTT. This codes for CASSPWERGTGELFF. Combining the CDR3 with reference TRBV7-6 and TRBJ2-2 gives the whole variable domain GAGVSQSPRYKVTKRGQDVALRCDPISGHVSLYWYRQALGQGPEFLTYFNYEAQQDKSGLPNDRFSAERPEGSISTLTIQRTEQRDSAMYRCASSPWERGTGELFFGEGSRLTVL.

This clonotype was detected ten times or more. The J gene is TRBJ2-1, the V gene TRBV6-4, with 11 bases fitting TRBD2. Trimming cost V 3 bases and J 7 bases; bases outside gene matches: 5. The CDR3 totals 15 residues. Per germline, CDR1 MRHNA and CDR2 SNTAGT. The CDR3 here is CASSEGLAGSNEQFF. The DNA for the CDR3 is TGTGCCAGCAGTGAAGGACTAGCGGGCTCAAATGAGCAGTTCTTC.

This clonotype appeared many times. V usage is TRBV12-3 or TRBV12-4 and J usage is TRBJ1-1; 7 bases map to TRBD1. The length of the CDR3 is 18 residues. The J segment lost 0 bases and the V segment lost 4 bases, leaving 14 bases of the junction unmatched. As DNA, the CDR3 is TGTGCCAGCAGTTACAACATCCAGGGGGACCCTATGAACACTGAAGCTTTCTTT. It encodes CASSYNIQGDPMNTEAFF.

Many counts were recorded for this clonotype. The chain joins TRBV19 to TRBJ1-1; TRBD1 matches at 7 bases. V lost 7 bases, J lost 6 bases, and 17 bases stayed unmatched. CDR3 size: 16 residues. The germline V gene has CDR1 LNHDA and CDR2 SQIVND (reference sequence). CDR3 protein: CASTPGGEEWFAEAFF. DNA for the CDR3: TGTGCCAGTACCCCAGGGGGGGAGGAATGGTTTGCTGAAGCTTTCTTT.